The rows below give T cell receptor beta chains drawn from one sample of a study of identical twins. A single record per CDR3 protein comes from TCRdb applying MiXCR to the 5' RACE reads. The profile shows a few hundred thousand distinct CDR3 sequences, 9% of them singletons. The sample was naive T cells sorted from blood. These receptors all come from a woman aged 45-60 years in good health. Each CDR3 is given with its conserved first and last residue. D genes are given only for firm matches. Clone size, where shown, is once, few, many, or a class for clones that have expanded.

v_gene	abundance	d_gene	j_gene	CDR3aa	CDR3nt
TRBV5-4	few	-	TRBJ2-5	CASSPGWVSETQYF	TGTGCCAGCAGCCCCGGTTGGGTATCGGAGACCCAGTACTTC
TRBV11-2	many	TRBD1	TRBJ2-3	CASSSGDRGLDTQYF	TGTGCCAGCAGCTCCGGGGACAGGGGGCTGGATACGCAGTATTTT
TRBV29-1	many	-	TRBJ2-7	CSVEKNRDSSYEQYF	TGCAGCGTTGAAAAAAACCGGGACTCCTCCTACGAGCAGTACTTC
TRBV5-1	few	-	TRBJ2-5	CASSWGSAFLKETQYF	TGCGCCAGCAGCTGGGGTTCGGCATTCTTAAAAGAGACCCAGTACTTC
TRBV12-3/TRBV12-4	few	-	TRBJ1-2	CASSLRGGYTF	TGTGCCAGCAGTTTACGTGGTGGCTACACCTTC
TRBV10-3	many	-	TRBJ2-3	CAISVGQTDTQYF	TGTGCCATCAGTGTCGGGCAAACAGATACGCAGTATTTT
TRBV6-1	many	-	TRBJ1-5	CASRRDQPQHF	TGTGCCAGCAGGAGAGACCAGCCCCAGCATTTT
TRBV6-5	-	-	TRBJ1-1	CASSANMEAFF	TGTGCCAGCAGTGCAAATATGGAAGCTTTCTTT
TRBV6-4	-	-	TRBJ2-1	CASSDSSEQFF	TGTGCCAGCAGTGACTCCAGCGAGCAGTTCTTC
TRBV4-1	once	-	TRBJ1-1	CASSQAGGFEAFF	TGCGCCAGCAGCCAAGCCGGGGGGTTTGAAGCTTTCTTT
TRBV5-4	-	TRBD2	TRBJ2-7	CASSLTGGGPEQYF	TGTGCCAGCAGCTTGACTGGCGGGGGACCTGAGCAGTACTTC
TRBV20-1	many	-	TRBJ2-3	CSARDNRNTQYF	TGCAGTGCTAGAGACAACAGAAATACGCAGTATTTT
TRBV28	many	TRBD1	TRBJ1-2	CASSLTGTVGGYTF	TGTGCCAGCAGTTTGACCGGGACAGTAGGGGGCTACACCTTC
TRBV20-1	few	-	TRBJ2-2	CSARDPGGELFF	TGCAGTGCTAGAGATCCCGGCGGGGAGCTGTTTTTT
TRBV29-1	many	TRBD1	TRBJ1-1	CSVEDAAGTDEAFF	TGCAGCGTTGAAGACGCAGCCGGGACAGATGAAGCTTTCTTT
TRBV3-1	many	-	TRBJ2-1	CASSQDGYNEQFF	TGTGCCAGCAGCCAAGACGGCTACAATGAGCAGTTCTTC
TRBV4-1	many	-	TRBJ2-5	CASSQGLWQETQYF	TGCGCCAGCAGCCAAGGATTGTGGCAAGAGACCCAGTACTTC
TRBV5-1	-	-	TRBJ2-7	CASSLEGVSYEQYF	TGCGCCAGCAGCTTGGAGGGGGTCTCCTACGAGCAGTACTTC
TRBV5-5	many	TRBD1	TRBJ1-4	CASDRVYEKLFF	TGTGCCAGCGACAGGGTCTACGAAAAACTGTTTTTT
TRBV24-1	-	-	TRBJ2-6	CATSDLPQGNDVLTF	TGTGCCACCAGTGATTTGCCTCAGGGGAATGACGTCCTGACTTTC
TRBV25-1	many	TRBD2	TRBJ2-2	CASSEAGLAGQNTGELFF	TGTGCCAGCAGTGAAGCGGGACTAGCGGGTCAGAACACCGGGGAGCTGTTTTTT
TRBV20-1	few	TRBD2	TRBJ2-1	CSATRTLAGLYNEQFF	TGCAGTGCTACGAGGACCCTAGCGGGACTTTACAATGAGCAGTTCTTC
TRBV20-1	-	-	TRBJ2-2	CSALGGGPTGELFF	TGCAGTGCCTTGGGTGGGGGGCCCACCGGGGAGCTGTTTTTT
TRBV14	many	-	TRBJ2-2	CASSPFAGELFF	TGTGCCAGCAGCCCCTTTGCCGGGGAGCTGTTTTTT
TRBV6-6	many	-	TRBJ2-1	CASSYSTSGSSYNEQFF	TGTGCCAGCAGTTACTCTACGTCGGGAAGCTCCTACAATGAGCAGTTCTTC
TRBV30	few	-	TRBJ1-5	CAWSVGSGNQPQHF	TGTGCCTGGAGTGTGGGCAGCGGCAATCAGCCCCAGCATTTT
TRBV6-1	many	TRBD2	TRBJ2-2	CASSGTSGANTGELFF	TGTGCCAGCAGTGGCACTAGCGGAGCGAACACCGGGGAGCTGTTTTTT
TRBV20-1	many	TRBD2	TRBJ2-1	CSAGLAGGDEQFF	TGCAGTGCTGGACTAGCGGGAGGCGATGAGCAGTTCTTC
TRBV29-1	many	-	TRBJ1-2	CSVGGQYGYTF	TGCAGCGTTGGTGGTCAATATGGCTACACCTTC
TRBV19	-	TRBD2	TRBJ2-1	CASSLGLAARDEQFF	TGTGCCAGTAGTTTGGGACTAGCGGCGCGGGATGAGCAGTTCTTC
TRBV3-1	few	TRBD2	TRBJ2-1	CASSRRTSGSIVNEQFF	TGTGCCAGCAGCCGCCGGACTAGCGGGAGTATAGTGAATGAGCAGTTCTTC